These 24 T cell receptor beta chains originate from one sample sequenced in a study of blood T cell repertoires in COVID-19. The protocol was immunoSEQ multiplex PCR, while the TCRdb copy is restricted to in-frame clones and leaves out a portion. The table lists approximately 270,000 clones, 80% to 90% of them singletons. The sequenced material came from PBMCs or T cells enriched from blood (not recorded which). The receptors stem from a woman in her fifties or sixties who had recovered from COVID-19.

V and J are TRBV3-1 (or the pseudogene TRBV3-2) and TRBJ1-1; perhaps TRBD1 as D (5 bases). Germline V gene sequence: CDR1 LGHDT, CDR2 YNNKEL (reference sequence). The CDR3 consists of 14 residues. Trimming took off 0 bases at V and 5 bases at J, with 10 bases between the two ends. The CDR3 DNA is TGTGCCAGCAGCCAAGACATCAGGGCTACTGAAGCTTTCTTT. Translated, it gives CASSQDIRATEAFF.

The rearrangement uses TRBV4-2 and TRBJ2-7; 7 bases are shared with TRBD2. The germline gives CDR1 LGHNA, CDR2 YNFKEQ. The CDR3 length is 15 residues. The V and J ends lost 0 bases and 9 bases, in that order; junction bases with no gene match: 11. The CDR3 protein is CASSQDLGAGNVQYF. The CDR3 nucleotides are TGTGCCAGCAGCCAAGATCTAGGAGCGGGAAACGTGCAGTACTTC.

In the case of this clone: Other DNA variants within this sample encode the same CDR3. The CDR3 here is CASSWTGGETQYF. Here the CDR3 DNA reads TGTGCCAGCAGTTGGACCGGAGGAGAGACCCAGTACTTC. V gene TRBV12-3 or TRBV12-4 combines with J gene TRBJ2-5; tentative D call: TRBD2 (5 bases). V gave up 4 bases and J gave up 4 bases, with 10 bases separating them. CDR3 size: 13 residues.

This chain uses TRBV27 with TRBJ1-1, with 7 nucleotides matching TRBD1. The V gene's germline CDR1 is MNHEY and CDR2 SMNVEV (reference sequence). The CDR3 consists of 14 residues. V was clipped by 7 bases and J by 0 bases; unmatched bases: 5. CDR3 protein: CASKRGTVNTEAFF. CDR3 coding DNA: TGTGCCAGCAAGAGAGGGACAGTGAACACTGAAGCTTTCTTT.

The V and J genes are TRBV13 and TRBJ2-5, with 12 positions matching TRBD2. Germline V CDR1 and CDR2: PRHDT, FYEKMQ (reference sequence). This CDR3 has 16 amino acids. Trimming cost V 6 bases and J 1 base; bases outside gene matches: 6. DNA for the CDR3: TGTGCCAGCAGTATCCGGACTAGCGGGACCCAAGAGACCCAGTACTTC. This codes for CASSIRTSGTQETQYF.

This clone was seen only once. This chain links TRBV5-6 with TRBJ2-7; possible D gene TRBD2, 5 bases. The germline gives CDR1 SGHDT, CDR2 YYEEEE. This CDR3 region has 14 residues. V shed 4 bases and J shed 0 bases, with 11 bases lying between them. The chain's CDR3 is CASSNSGISYEQYF. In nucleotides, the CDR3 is TGTGCCAGCAGCAACAGCGGAATCTCCTACGAGCAGTACTTC.

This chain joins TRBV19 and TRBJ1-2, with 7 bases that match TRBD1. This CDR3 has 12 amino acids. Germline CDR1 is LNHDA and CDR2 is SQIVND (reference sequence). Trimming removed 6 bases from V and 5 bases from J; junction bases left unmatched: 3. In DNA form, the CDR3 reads TGTGCCAGTAGGGGACAGAGATATGGCTACACCTTC. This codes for CASRGQRYGYTF.

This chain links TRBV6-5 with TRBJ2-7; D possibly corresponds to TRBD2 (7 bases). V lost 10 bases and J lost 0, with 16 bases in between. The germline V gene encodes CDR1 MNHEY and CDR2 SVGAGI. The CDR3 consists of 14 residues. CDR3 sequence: CATAAGANSYEQYF. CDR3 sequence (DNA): TGTGCCACCGCGGCGGGGGCAAACTCCTACGAGCAGTACTTC.

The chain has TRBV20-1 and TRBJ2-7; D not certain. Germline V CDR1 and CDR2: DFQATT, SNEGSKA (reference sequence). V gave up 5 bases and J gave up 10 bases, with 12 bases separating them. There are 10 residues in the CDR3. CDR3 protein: CSASRQTQYF. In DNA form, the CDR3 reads TGCAGTGCTTCCCGACAAACTCAGTACTTC.

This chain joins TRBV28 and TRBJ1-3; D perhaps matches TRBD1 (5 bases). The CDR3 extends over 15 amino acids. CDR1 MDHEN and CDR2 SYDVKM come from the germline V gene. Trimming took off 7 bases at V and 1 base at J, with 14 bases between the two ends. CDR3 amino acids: CASIPGGFSGNTIYF. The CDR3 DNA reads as TGTGCCAGCATCCCCGGGGGTTTTTCTGGAAACACCATATATTTT.

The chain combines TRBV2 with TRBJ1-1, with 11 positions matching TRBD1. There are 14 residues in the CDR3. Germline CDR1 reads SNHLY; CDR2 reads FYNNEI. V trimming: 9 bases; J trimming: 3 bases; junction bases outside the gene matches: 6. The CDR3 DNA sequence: TGTGCCAGTGACCGGGACAGGGGGGACACTGAAGCTTTCTTT. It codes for CASDRDRGDTEAFF.

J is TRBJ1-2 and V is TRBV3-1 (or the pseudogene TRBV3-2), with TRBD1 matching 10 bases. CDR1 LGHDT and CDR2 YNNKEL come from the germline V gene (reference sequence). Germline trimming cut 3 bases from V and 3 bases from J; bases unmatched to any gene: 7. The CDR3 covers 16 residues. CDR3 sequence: CASSQRTGQGDYGYTF. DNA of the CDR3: TGTGCCAGCAGCCAGAGGACTGGACAGGGGGACTATGGCTACACCTTC.

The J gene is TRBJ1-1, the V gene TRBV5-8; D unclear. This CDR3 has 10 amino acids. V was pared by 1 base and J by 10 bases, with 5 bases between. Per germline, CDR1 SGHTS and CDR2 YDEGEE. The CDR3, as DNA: TGTGCCAGCAGCTTGTCTAGAGCTTTCTTT. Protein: CASSLSRAFF.

CDR3: CASSQAFSAPYNEQFF. For the CDR3, the DNA is TGTGCCAGCAGCCAAGCTTTTAGCGCTCCCTACAATGAGCAGTTCTTC. This chain links TRBV3-1 (or the pseudogene TRBV3-2) with TRBJ2-1, with a possible D match to TRBD2 (5 bases). V shed 1 base and J shed 2 bases, with 12 bases lying between them. CDR1 LGHDT and CDR2 YNNKEL come from the germline V gene (reference sequence). This CDR3 spans 16 amino acids.

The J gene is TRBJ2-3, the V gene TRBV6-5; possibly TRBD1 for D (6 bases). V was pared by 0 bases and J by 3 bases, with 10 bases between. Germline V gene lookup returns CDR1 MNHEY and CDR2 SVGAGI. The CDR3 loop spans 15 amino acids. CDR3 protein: CASSYSSQGTDTQYF. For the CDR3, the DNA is TGTGCCAGCAGTTACTCTTCGCAGGGGACAGATACGCAGTATTTT.

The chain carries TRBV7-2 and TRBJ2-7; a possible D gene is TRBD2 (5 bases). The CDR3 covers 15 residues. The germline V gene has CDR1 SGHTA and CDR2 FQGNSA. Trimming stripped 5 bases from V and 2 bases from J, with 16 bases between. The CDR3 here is CASSHLLASPYEQYF. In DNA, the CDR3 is TGTGCCAGCAGCCACCTTCTAGCTTCACCCTACGAGCAGTACTTC. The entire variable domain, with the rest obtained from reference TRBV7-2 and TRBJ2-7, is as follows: GAGVSQSPSNKVTEKGKDVELRCDPISGHTALYWYRQSLGQGLEFLIYFQGNSAPDKSGLPSDRFSAERTGGSVSTLTIQRTQQEDSAVYLCASSHLLASPYEQYFGPGTRLTVT.

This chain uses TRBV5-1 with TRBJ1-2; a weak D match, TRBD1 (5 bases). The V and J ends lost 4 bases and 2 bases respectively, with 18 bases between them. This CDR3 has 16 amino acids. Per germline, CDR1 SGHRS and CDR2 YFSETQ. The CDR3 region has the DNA TGCGCCAGCAGCCACGGACACACAGCATTGAACTATGGCTACACCTTC. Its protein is CASSHGHTALNYGYTF.

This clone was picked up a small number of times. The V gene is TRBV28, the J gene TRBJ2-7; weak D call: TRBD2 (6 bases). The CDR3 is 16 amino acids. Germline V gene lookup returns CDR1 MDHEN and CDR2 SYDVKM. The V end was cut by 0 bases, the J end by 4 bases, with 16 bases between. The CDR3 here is CASSLWLGRQPYEQYF. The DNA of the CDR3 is TGTGCCAGCAGTTTATGGCTTGGGAGGCAACCTTACGAGCAGTACTTC.

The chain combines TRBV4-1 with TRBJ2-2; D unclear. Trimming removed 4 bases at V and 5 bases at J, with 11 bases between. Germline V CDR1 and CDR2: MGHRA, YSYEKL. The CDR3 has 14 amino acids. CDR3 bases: TGCGCCAGCAGCCCCAGTGAGGAAACCGGGGAGCTGTTTTTT. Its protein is CASSPSEETGELFF.

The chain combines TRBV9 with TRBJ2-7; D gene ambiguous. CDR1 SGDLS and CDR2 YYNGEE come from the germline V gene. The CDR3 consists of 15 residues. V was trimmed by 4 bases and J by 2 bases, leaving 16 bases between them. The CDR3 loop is CASSPTSGEAYEQYF. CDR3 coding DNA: TGTGCCAGCAGCCCAACATCTGGAGAGGCCTACGAGCAGTACTTC.

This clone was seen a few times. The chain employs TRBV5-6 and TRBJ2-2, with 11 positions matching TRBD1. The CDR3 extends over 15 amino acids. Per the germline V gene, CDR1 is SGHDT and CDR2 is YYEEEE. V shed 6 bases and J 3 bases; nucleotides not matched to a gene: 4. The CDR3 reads CASNPDRGHTGELFF. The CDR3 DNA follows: TGTGCCAGCAACCCGGACAGGGGGCACACCGGGGAGCTGTTTTTT.

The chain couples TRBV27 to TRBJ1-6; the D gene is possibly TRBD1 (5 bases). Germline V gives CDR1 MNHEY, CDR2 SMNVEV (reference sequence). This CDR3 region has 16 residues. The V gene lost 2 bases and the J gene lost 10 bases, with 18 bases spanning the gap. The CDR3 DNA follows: TGTGCCAGCAGTTTACTGTCCGACAGACCGAAATCACCCCTCCACTTT. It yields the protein CASSLLSDRPKSPLHF.

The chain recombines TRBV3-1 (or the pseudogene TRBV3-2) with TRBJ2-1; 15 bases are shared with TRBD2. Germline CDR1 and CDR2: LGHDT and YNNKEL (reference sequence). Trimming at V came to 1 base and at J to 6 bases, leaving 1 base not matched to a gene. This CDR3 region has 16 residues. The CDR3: CASSQVGLAGGNEQFF. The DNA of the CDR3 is TGTGCCAGCAGCCAAGTGGGACTAGCGGGAGGCAATGAGCAGTTCTTC.

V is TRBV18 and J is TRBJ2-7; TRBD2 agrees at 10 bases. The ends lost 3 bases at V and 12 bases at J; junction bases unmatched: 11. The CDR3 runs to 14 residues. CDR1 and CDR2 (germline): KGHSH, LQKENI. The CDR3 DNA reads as TGTGCCAGCTCACCGGGACTAGCGTCAACCGTTCCGTACTTC. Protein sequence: CASSPGLASTVPYF.